This TCR beta chain was recovered during a study of tumor-infiltrating lymphocytes in primary liver carcinoma (dated by TCRdb to about 2017). At the level of the whole study: Between November 2015 and March 2016, roughly five patients in China with histopathologically diagnosed primary liver carcinoma had surgical resection. The five patients, three men and two women aged 30 to 69 years, had hepatocellular carcinoma (four) or combined HCC and intrahepatic cholangiocarcinoma (one). The five patients had tumors staged T1-T3 N0M0, with maximum diameters ranging from about 4.2 to 10 cm. Roughly 3.5 to 8 million productive TCRbeta reads were obtained per sample, and no significant difference in read depth was found between tissue types. The study combined TCRbeta repertoire sequencing, expression microarrays and whole-exome sequencing across five regions of each liver tumor, with adjacent normal tissue and blood. A total of some 35 specimens from 5 patients underwent TCRbeta repertoire sequencing, comprising some 25 tumor regions, 5 adjacent noncancerous liver tissues and 5 peripheral blood samples. High reproducibility was observed for the technical replicate repertoires, with mean shared-clone rates approximately 0.9 and correlation coefficients above 0.95.

The study at large found these results: The top 250 clones made up a significantly larger repertoire fraction in tumors than in blood (p = 0.039). Because sequencing covered only the TCR beta chain and unpaired alpha chains were not captured, true repertoire diversity is likely underestimated. Consistent with antigen-driven expansion, pairs of tumor regions showed higher repertoire overlap (mean roughly 36%) than either tumor-adjacent pairs (about 17%) or tumor-blood pairs (roughly 15%). Bulk unsorted samples precluded comparing CD4+ and CD8+ T cell repertoires. Only five patients were included in the study, and the authors note that the findings should be validated in a larger study.

This clonotype was recorded only once. The target of this receptor is not known. The junction departs from germline at one end; a sequencing error may be responsible. Blood RNA was extracted from unsorted whole blood with TRIzol reagent; germline DNA came from the DNeasy Blood & Tissue kit. Chronic HBV infection was present in the patients, and the patients were treatment-naive at sampling. Before surgery, about 4 milliliters of peripheral blood were drawn into K2EDTA tubes. TCRbeta-specific cDNA was reverse-transcribed from approximately 500 ng total RNA using a constant-region primer and ProtoScript II reverse transcriptase. The TCRbeta libraries were prepared through three rounds of nested multiplex PCR following a slightly modified ARM-PCR procedure. Each of the first two PCR rounds ran for about 10 cycles and used multiplex TRBV1-TRBV30 forward primers together with a Cbeta reverse primer. A final 25-cycle PCR with Deep VentR polymerase added sample barcodes and Illumina adapters. Before sequencing, amplicons between 200 and 500 bp were purified from gel using a QIAquick gel extraction kit. An Illumina HiSeq 2500 was used to sequence the TCRbeta amplicons with 250-bp paired-end reads. The published analysis was carried out like this. Trimmomatic v0.33 was used to quality-trim the reads, and FLASH v1.2.11 was used to merge paired reads so that full CDR3 sequences could be recovered. V, D and J germline segments were assigned to the rearranged TCRbeta sequences using MiGEC v1.2.1b. Clonotype statistics and Shannon-Wiener diversity indices were calculated with VDJtools v1.0.0. Except for diversity analysis, only each sample's 250 most abundant clonotypes were used in subsequent analyses to reduce sampling bias. In-frame beta chains were kept once TCRdb had trimmed the public reads at Q25 with fastp and called clones with MiXCR. Rows with one shared CDR3 protein collapse into an entry with the most common genes and DNA. These V and J calls derive from TCRdb rather than the authors' analysis. This sample comprises 300,000 to 350,000 distinct CDR3 sequences, less than 70% of them detected only once. Under 8% of the sample comes from the top ten.

CDR1 and CDR2, per the germline V gene, are MNHEY and SVGEGT. From cysteine to phenylalanine, the CDR3 is 15 amino acids long. Only the CDR3 DNA is retained, 45 bases long and in frame from the first base. The source of this sequence is a middle-aged man with primary liver carcinoma and hepatitis B virus infection. The receptor chain draws on TRBV6-2 or TRBV6-3 and TRBJ1-5; tentative D gene TRBD1, with 6 bases matching. Sequences were obtained from peripheral blood. The CDR3: CASGLDSYSSQPQHF. Here is the DNA: TGTGCCAGTGGTTTGGACAGTTATAGCAGTCAGCCCCAGCATTTT.